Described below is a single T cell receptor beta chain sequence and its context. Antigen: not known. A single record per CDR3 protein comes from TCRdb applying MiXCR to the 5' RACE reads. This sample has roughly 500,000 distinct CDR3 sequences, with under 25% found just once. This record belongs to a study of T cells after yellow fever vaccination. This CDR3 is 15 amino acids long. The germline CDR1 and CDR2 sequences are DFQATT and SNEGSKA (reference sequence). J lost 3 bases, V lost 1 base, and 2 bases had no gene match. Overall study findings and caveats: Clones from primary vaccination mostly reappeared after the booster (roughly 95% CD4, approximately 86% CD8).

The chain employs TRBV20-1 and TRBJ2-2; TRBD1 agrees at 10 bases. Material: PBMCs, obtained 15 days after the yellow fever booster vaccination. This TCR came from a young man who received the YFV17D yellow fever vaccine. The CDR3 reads CSARAGTGDTGELFF. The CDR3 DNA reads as TGCAGTGCTAGAGCCGGGACAGGGGACACCGGGGAGCTGTTTTTT.